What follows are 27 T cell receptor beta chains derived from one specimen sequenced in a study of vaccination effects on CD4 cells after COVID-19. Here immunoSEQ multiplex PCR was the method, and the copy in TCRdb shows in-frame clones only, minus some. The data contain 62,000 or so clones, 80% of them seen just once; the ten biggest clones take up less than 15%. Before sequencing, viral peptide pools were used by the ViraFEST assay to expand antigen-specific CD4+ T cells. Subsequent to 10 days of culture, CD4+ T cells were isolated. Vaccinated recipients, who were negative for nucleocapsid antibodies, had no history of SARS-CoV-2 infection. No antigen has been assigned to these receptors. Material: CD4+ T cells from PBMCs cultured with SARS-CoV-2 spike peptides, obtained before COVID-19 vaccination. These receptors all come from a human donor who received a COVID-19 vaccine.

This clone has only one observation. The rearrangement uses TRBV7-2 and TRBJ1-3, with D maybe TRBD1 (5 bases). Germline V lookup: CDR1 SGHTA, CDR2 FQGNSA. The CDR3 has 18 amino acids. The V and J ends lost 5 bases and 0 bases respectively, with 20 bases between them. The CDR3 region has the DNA TGTGCCAGCAGCCTACTGGAGGCGTTAACAGGCTCTGGAAACACCATATATTTT. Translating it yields CASSLLEALTGSGNTIYF.

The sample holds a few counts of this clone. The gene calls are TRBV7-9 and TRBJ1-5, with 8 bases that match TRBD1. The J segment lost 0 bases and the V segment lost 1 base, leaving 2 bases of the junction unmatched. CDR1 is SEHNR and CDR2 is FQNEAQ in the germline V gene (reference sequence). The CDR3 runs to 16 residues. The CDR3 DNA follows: TGTGCCAGCAGCTTAGGGACAGGGCGTAGCAATCAGCCCCAGCATTTT. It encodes CASSLGTGRSNQPQHF. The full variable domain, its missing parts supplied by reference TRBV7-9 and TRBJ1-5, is DTGVSQNPRHKITKRGQNVTFRCDPISEHNRLYWYRQTLGQGPEFLTYFQNEAQLEKSRLLSDRFSAERPKGSFSTLEIQRTEQGDSAMYLCASSLGTGRSNQPQHFGDGTRLSIL.

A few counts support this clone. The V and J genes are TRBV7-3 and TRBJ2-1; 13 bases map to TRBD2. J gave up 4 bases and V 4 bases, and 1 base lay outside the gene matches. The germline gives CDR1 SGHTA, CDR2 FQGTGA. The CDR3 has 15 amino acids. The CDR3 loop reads CASSSGLAGYNEQFF. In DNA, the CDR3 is TGTGCCAGCAGCTCGGGACTAGCGGGGTACAATGAGCAGTTCTTC.

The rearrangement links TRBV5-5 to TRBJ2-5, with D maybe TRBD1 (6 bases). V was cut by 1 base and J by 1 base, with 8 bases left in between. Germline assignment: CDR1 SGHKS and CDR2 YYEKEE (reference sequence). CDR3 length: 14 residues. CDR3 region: CASSLRTVQETQYF. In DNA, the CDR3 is TGTGCCAGCAGCTTGAGGACAGTCCAAGAGACCCAGTACTTC.

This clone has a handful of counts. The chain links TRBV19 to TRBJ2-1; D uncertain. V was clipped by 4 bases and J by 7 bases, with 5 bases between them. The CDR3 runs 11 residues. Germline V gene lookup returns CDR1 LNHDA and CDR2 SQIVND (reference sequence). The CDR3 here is CASSTLNEQFF. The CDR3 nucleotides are TGTGCCAGTAGTACCTTGAATGAGCAGTTCTTC. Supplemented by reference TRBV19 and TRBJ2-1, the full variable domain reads DGGITQSPKYLFRKEGQNVTLSCEQNLNHDAMYWYRQDPGQGLRLIYYSQIVNDFQKGDIAEGYSVSREKKESFPLTVTSAQKNPTAFYLCASSTLNEQFFGPGTRLTVL.

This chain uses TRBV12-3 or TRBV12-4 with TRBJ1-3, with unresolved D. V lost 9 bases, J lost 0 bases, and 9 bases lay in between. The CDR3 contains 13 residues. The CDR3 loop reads CASKRDSGNTIYF. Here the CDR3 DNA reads TGTGCCAGTAAACGAGACTCTGGAAACACCATATATTTT.

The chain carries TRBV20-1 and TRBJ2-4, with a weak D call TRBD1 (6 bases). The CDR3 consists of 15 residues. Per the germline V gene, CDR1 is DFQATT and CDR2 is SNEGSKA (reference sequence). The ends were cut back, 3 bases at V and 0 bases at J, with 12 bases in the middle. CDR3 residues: CSASGTGPAKNIQYF. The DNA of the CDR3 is TGCAGTGCTAGTGGCACAGGGCCAGCCAAAAACATTCAGTACTTC.

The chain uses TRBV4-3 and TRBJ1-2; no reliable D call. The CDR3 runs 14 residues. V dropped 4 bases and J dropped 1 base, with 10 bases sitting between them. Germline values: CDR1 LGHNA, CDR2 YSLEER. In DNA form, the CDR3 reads TGCGCCAGCAGCCCTGTCGAGAGTAACTATGGCTACACCTTC. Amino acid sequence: CASSPVESNYGYTF.

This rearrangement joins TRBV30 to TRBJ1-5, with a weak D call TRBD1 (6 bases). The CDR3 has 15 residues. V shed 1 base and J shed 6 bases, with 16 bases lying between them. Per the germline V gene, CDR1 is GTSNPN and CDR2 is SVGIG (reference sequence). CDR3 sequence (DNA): TGTGCCTGGAGTGAAAGCACAGGGAATGGTCAGCCCCAGCATTTT. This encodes CAWSESTGNGQPQHF.

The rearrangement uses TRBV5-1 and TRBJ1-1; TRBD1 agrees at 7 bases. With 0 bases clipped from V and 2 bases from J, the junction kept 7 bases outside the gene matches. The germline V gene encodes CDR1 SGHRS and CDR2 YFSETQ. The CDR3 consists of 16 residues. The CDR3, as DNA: TGCGCCAGCAGCTTGGCGGCCAGGGGGGGCAACACTGAAGCTTTCTTT. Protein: CASSLAARGGNTEAFF.

CDR3 region: CAISGDSDNSPLHF. The CDR3 DNA reads TGTGCCATCAGTGGGGACAGTGATAATTCACCCCTCCACTTT. The chain uses TRBV10-3 and TRBJ1-6; 7 positions match TRBD1. CDR3 length equals 14 residues. Per the germline V gene, CDR1 is ENHRY and CDR2 is SYGVKD. V trimming: 4 bases; J trimming: 5 bases; junction bases outside the gene matches: 2.

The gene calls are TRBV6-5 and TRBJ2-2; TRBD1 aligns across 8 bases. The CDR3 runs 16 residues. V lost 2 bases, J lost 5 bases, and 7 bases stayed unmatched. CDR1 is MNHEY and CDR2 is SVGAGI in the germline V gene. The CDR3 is CASSYPRQGRTGELFF. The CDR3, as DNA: TGTGCCAGCAGTTACCCCCGACAGGGGCGGACCGGGGAGCTGTTTTTT.

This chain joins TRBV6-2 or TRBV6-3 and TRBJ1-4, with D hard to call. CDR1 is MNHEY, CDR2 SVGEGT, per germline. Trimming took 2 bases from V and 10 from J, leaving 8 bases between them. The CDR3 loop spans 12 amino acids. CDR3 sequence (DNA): TGTGCCAGCAGTTACGCCGGTGGAAAACTGTTTTTT. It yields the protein CASSYAGGKLFF.

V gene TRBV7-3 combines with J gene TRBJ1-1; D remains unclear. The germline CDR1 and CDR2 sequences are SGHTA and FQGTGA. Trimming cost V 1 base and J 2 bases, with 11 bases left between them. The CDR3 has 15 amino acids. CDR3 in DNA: TGTGCCAGCAGCTTAAGTGGAAGTGTCAACACTGAAGCTTTCTTT. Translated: CASSLSGSVNTEAFF.

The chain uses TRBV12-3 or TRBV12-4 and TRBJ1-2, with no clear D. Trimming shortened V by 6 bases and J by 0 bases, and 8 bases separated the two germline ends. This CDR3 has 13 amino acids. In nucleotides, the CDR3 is TGTGCCAGCAGACCCCAAGCTAACTATGGCTACACCTTC. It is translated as CASRPQANYGYTF.

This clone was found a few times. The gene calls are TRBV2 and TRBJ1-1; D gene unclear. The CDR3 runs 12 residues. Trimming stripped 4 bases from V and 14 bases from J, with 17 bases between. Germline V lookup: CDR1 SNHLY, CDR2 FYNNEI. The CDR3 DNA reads TGTGCCAGCAGTGCAGCCCCGGGTGGTTTGTTCTTT. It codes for CASSAAPGGLFF.

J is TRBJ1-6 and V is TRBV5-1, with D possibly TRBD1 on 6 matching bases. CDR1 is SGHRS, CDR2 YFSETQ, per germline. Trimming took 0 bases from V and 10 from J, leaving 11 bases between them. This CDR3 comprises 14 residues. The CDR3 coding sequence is TGCGCCAGCAGCTTGGGGGACAAAGAGTCACCCCTCCACTTT. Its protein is CASSLGDKESPLHF. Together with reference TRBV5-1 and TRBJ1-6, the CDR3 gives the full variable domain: KAGVTQTPRYLIKTRGQQVTLSCSPISGHRSVSWYQQTPGQGLQFLFEYFSETQRNKGNFPGRFSGRQFSNSRSEMNVSTLELGDSALYLCASSLGDKESPLHFGNGTRLTVT.

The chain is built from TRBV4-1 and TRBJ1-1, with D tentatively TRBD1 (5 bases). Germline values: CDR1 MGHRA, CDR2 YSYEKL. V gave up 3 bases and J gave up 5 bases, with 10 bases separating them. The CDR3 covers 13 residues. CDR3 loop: CASSHGRDTEAFF. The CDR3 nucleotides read TGCGCCAGCAGCCACGGCAGGGATACTGAAGCTTTCTTT.

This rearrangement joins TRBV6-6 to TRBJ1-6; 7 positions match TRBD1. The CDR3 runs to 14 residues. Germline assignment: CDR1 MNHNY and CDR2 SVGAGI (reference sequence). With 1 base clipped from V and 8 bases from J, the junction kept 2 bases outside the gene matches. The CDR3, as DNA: TGTGCCAGCAGTTACTGGGACAGTGATTCACCCCTCCACTTT. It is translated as CASSYWDSDSPLHF.

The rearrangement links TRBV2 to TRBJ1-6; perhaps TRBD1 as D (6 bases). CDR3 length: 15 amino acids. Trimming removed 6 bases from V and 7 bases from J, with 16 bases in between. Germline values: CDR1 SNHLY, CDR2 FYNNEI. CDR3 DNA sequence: TGTGCCAGCAGGAGGGGGGAGGGAAGGAATTCACCCCTCCACTTT. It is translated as CASRRGEGRNSPLHF.

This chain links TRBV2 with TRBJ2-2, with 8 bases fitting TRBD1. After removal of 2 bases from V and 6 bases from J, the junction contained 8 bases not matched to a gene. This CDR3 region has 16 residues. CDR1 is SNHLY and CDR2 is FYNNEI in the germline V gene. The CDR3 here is CASSEQGALPSGELFF. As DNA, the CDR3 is TGTGCCAGCAGTGAACAGGGGGCGCTTCCTTCCGGGGAGCTGTTTTTT.

CDR3 protein: CASSLSWGPAGTGELFF. The CDR3 bases are TGCGCCAGCAGCTTGAGTTGGGGGCCGGCGGGTACCGGGGAGCTGTTTTTT. The chain joins TRBV5-1 to TRBJ2-2, with D tentatively TRBD1 (6 bases). This CDR3 is built from 17 residues. Germline CDR1 is SGHRS and CDR2 is YFSETQ. V was shortened by 1 base and J by 5 bases, with 18 bases between the two germline ends.

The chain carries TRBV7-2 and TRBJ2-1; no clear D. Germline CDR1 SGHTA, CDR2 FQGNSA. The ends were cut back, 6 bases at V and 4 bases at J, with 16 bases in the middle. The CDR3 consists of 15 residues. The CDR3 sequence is CASSPKWDSYNEQFF. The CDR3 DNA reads TGTGCCAGCAGTCCAAAGTGGGATAGTTACAATGAGCAGTTCTTC.

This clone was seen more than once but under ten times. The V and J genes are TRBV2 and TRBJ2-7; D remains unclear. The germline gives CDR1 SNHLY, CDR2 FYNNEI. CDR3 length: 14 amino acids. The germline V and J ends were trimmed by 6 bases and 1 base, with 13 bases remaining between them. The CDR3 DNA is TGTGCCAGCAGCGAATTCATGGAATCCTACGAGCAGTACGTC. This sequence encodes CASSEFMESYEQYV.

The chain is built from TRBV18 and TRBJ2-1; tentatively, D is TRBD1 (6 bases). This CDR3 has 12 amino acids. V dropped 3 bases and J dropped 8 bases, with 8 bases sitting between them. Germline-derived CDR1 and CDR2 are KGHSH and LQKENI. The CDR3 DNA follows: TGTGCCAGCTCACCCCAGGGGTATGAGCAGTTCTTC. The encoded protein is CASSPQGYEQFF.

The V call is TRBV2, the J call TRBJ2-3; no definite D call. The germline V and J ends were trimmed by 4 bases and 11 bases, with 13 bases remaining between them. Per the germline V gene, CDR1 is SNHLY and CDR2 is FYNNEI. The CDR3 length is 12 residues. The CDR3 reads CASSVSAPLQYF. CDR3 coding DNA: TGTGCCAGCAGTGTCTCGGCGCCGCTGCAGTATTTT. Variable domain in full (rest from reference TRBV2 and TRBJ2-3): EPEVTQTPSHQVTQMGQEVILRCVPISNHLYFYWYRQILGQKVEFLVSFYNNEISEKSEIFDDQFSVERPDGSNFTLKIRSTKLEDSAMYFCASSVSAPLQYFGPGTRLTVL.

DNA of the CDR3: TGTGCCAGCAGGCGACGGACTAGCGGGGGCAACAATGAGCAGTTCTTC. Amino acid sequence: CASRRRTSGGNNEQFF. The chain employs TRBV2 and TRBJ2-1; 13 bases fit TRBD2. The junction had 7 bases not matched to a gene; V was cut back by 6 bases and J by 5 bases. Germline CDR1 SNHLY, CDR2 FYNNEI. This CDR3 region has 16 residues.